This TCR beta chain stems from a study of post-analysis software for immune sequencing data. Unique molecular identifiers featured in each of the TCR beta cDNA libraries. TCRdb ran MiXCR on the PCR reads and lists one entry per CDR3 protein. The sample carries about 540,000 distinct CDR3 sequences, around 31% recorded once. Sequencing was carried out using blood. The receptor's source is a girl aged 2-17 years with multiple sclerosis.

Here the CDR3 DNA reads TGTGCCAGCAGTTTAGACAGGGGGTGGGAGCCCCAGCATTTT. It encodes CASSLDRGWEPQHF. This chain links TRBV12-3 or TRBV12-4 with TRBJ1-5; 8 bases line up with TRBD1. This CDR3 contains 14 residues. Trimming took 1 base from V and 8 from J; bases not matched to a gene: 4.